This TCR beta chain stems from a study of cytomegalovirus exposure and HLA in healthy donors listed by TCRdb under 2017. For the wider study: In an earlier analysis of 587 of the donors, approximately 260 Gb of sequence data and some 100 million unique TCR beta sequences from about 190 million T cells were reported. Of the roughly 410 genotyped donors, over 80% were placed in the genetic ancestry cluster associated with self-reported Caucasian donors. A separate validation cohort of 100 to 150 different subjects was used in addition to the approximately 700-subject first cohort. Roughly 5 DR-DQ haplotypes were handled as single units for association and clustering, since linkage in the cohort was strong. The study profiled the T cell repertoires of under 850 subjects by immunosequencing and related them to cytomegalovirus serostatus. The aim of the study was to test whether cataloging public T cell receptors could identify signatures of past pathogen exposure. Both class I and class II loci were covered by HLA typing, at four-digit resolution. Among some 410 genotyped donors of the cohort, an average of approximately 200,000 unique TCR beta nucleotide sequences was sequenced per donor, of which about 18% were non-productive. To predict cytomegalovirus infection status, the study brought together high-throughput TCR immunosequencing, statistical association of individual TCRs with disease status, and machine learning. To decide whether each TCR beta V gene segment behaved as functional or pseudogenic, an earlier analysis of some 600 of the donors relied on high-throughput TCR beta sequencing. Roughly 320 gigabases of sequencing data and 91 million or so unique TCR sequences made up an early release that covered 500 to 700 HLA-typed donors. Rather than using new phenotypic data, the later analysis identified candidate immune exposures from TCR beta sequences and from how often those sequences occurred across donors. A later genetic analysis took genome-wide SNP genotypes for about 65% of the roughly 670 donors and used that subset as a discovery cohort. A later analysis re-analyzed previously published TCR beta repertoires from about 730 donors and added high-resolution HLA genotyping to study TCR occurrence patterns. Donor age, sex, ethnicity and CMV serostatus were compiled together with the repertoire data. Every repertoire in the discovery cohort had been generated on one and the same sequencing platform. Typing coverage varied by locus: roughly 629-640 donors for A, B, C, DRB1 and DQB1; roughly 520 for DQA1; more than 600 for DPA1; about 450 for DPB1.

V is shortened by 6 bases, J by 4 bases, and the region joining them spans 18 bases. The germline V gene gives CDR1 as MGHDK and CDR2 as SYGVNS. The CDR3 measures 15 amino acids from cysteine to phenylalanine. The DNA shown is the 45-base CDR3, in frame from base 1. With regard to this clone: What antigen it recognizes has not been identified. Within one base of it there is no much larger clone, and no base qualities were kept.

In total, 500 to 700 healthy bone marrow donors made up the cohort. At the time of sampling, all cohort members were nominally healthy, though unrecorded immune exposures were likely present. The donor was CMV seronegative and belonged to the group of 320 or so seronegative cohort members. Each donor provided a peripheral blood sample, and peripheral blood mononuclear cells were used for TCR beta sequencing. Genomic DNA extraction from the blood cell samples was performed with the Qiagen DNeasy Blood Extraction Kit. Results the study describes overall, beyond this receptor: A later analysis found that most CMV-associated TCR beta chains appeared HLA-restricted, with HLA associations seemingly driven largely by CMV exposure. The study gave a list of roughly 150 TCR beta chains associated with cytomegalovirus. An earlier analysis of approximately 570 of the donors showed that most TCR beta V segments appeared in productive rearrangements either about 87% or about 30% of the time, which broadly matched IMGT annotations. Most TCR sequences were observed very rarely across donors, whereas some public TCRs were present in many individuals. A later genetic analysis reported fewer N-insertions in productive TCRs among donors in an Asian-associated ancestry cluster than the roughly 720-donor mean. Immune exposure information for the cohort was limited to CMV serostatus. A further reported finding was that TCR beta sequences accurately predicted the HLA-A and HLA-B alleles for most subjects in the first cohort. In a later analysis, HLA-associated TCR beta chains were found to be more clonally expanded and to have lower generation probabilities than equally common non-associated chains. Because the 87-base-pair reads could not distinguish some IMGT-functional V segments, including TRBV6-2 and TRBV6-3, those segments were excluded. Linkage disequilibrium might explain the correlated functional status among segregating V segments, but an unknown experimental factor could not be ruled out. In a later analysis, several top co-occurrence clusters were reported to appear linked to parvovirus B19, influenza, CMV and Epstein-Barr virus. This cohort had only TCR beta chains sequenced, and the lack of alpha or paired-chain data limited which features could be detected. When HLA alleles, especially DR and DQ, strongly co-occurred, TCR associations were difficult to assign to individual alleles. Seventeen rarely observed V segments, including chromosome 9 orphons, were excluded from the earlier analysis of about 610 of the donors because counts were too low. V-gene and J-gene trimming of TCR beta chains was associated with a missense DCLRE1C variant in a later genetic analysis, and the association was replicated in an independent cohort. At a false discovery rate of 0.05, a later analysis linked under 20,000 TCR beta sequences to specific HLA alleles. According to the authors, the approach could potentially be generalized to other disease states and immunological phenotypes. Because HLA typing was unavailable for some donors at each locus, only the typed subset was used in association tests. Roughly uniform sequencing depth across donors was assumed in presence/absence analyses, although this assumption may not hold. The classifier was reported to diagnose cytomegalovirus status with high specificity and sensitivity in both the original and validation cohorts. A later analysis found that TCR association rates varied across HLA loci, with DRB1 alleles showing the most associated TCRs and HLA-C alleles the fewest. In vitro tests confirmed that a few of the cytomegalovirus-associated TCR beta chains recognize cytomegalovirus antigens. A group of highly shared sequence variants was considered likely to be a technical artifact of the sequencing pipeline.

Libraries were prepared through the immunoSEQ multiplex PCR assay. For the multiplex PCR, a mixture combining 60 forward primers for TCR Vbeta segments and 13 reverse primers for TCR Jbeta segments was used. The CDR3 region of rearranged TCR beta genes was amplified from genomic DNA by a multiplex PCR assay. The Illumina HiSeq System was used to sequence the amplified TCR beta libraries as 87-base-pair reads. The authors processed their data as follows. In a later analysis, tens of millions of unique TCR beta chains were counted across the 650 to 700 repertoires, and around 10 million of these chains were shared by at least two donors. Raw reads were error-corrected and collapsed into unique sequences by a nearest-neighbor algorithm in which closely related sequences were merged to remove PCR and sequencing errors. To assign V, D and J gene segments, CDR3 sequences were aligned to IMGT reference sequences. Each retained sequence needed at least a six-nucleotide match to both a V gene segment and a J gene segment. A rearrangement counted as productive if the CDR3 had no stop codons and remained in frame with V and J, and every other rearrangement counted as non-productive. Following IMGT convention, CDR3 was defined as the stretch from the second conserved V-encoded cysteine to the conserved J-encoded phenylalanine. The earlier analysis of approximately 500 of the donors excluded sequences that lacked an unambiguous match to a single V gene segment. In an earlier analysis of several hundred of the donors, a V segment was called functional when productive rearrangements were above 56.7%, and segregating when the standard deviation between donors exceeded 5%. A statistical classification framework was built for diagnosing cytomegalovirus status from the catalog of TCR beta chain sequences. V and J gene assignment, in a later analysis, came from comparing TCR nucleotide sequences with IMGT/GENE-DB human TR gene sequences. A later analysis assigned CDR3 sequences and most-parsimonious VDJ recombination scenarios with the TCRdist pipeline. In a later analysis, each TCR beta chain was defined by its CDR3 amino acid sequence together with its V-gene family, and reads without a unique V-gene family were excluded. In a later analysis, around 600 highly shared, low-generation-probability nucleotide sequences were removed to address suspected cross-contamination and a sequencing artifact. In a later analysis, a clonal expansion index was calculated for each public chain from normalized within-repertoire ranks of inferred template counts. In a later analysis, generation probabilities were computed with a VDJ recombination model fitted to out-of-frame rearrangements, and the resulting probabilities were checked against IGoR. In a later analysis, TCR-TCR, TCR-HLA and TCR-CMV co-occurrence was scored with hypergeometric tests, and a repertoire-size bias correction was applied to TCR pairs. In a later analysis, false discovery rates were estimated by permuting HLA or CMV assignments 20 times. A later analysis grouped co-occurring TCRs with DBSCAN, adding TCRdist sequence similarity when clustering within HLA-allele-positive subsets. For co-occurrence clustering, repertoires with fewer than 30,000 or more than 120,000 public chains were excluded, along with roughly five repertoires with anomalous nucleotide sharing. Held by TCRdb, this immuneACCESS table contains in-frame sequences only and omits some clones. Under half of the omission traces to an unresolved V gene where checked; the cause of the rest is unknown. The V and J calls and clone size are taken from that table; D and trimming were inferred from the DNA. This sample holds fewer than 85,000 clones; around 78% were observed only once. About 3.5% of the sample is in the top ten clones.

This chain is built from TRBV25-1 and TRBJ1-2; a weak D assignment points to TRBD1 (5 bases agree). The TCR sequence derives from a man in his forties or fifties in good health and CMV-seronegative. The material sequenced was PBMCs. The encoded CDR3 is CASSQNAGTTYGYTF. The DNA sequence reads TGTGCCAGCAGCCAGAATGCCGGGACTACCTATGGCTACACCTTC.